This TCR beta chain comes out of a study of PD-1 blockade in classical Hodgkin lymphoma. This clone was observed once. The data were produced by immunoSEQ multiplex PCR, yet TCRdb's version contains in-frame clones alone and is incomplete. The repertoire holds fewer than 100,000 clones, with more than 90% as singletons. Relapses following autologous stem cell transplantation were seen in all patients, with brentuximab vedotin exposure varying. V was pared by 3 bases and J by 0 bases, with 5 bases of the junction left unmatched. CDR1 SGHNT and CDR2 YYREEE come from the germline V gene (reference sequence). The CDR3 loop spans 16 amino acids.

The receptor was derived from a human donor with classical Hodgkin lymphoma. This chain joins TRBV5-4 and TRBJ1-1; the match to TRBD1 covers 10 bases. The sample was peripheral blood mononuclear cells (PBMCs), taken at baseline. This CDR3 is CASSSTGTGVNTEAFF. Here the CDR3 DNA reads TGTGCCAGCAGCTCAACCGGGACAGGGGTGAACACTGAAGCTTTCTTT. Full variable domain (rest looked up from reference TRBV5-4 and TRBJ1-1): ETGVTQSPTHLIKTRGQQVTLRCSSQSGHNTVSWYQQALGQGPQFIFQYYREEENGRGNFPPRFSGLQFPNYSSELNVNALELDDSALYLCASSSTGTGVNTEAFFGQGTRLTVV.